This T cell receptor beta chain emerged from a study of T cells in Graves' hyperthyroidism and ophthalmopathy. General study points: Blood samples included most of the expanded thyroid clonotypes exceeding 0.001.

Regions amplified from RNA transcripts were the TCR beta CDR3 regions. The TCR CDR3 was amplified in a first-round RT-PCR using the HTBI primer set. TCRdb re-derived calls from the multiplex PCR reads in MiXCR, one entry per CDR3 protein. The table shows about 640,000 distinct CDR3 sequences, with less than 25% occurring only once. The CDR3 is 13 amino acids. CDR1 and CDR2 from the germline V gene are MNHEY and SVGEGT. The germline V and J ends were trimmed by 4 bases and 8 bases, with 13 bases remaining between them. This clonotype has a count of ten or more. Its antigen is still unknown. The TCR was taken from a man under 40 with Graves' ophthalmopathy. The sequencing sample was made of blood. The chain carries TRBV6-2 or TRBV6-3 and TRBJ2-3; D may be TRBD2 (5 bases). CDR3 amino acids: CASSSTGLATQYF. DNA of the CDR3: TGTGCCAGCAGTTCGACGGGGTTAGCTACGCAGTATTTT.